This T cell receptor (beta chain) came from a study of blood T cells in healthy people across ages. General study points: The donors' CMV status was not determined, possibly confounding changes in expanded clonotypes.

Unmatched junction bases numbered 8, after V lost 5 bases and J lost 10 bases. The CDR3 runs to 13 residues. The germline V gene encodes CDR1 DFQATT and CDR2 SNEGSKA (reference sequence). Then a second PCR, running roughly 6 to 11 cycles, was carried out with a sample-barcoded 5' primer and a J-beta primer mix. Unique molecular identifiers of 12 random nucleotides labeled each cDNA. Any given sample supplied a minimum of 3 million CDR3-containing paired-end reads. TCRdb used MiXCR to reprocess the 5' RACE reads, holding one entry per CDR3 protein. The data contain fewer than 700,000 distinct CDR3 sequences, 45% to 55% of them singletons. This clonotype came up many times. What it binds is unknown.

This chain uses TRBV20-1 with TRBJ2-3, with 11 nucleotides matching TRBD1. The sequencing sample was made of blood. The origin of this receptor is an elderly man in good health. Written as DNA, the CDR3 is TGCAGTGCTTCCGGGACAGGGGGGCATGCGCAGTATTTT. This gives the protein CSASGTGGHAQYF.